This TCR beta chain was captured by sequencing in a study of cytomegalovirus exposure and HLA in healthy donors. The PCR was carried out with 60 Vbeta primers and 13 Jbeta primers. Repertoires were generated with immunoSEQ multiplex PCR, while TCRdb's copy carries only in-frame clones and drops some. The data show around 120,000 clones, with about 85% seen just once and 1.7% held by the top ten. Whole-study findings and limits: Certain sequence variants were highly shared and formed a cluster, and this cluster was likely a sequencing artifact. TCR beta chains numbering under 200 were designated cytomegalovirus-associated.

A word on this clone: Its cognate antigen is unknown.

The germline gives CDR1 SQVTM, CDR2 ANQGSEA. Trimming cost V 4 bases and J 4 bases, with 7 bases left between them. The CDR3 sequence is 11 residues long. This TCR was recovered from a boy aged 5-17 years in good health and CMV-seronegative. Input material: PBMCs. The J gene is TRBJ1-1, the V gene TRBV29-1; D perhaps matches TRBD1 (5 bases). The CDR3 DNA reads TGCAGCGTTGGGCAGGGCACTGAAGCTTTCTTT. Translation gives CSVGQGTEAFF.